The rows below give T cell receptor beta chains drawn from one sample of a study of T cell changes during pregnancy in multiple sclerosis. Here immunoSEQ multiplex PCR was the method, and the copy in TCRdb shows in-frame clones only, minus some. This sample has fewer than 110,000 clones; around 90% occur once, and the top ten carry 0.78%. The specimen was peripheral blood, collected in the third trimester of pregnancy. These receptors came from a female donor in good health, enrolled as a control in a pregnancy study. Both conserved end residues are part of each CDR3. The D gene is left open where the match is weak. The size field is filled for only some rows; it gives once, few, many or a size class.

d_call: TRBD2
v_call: TRBV30
j_call: TRBJ2-7
clone_size: .
cdr3_aa: CAWGPGGPYEQYF
cdr3_nt: TGTGCCTGGGGACCGGGGGGGCCCTACGAGCAGTACTTC

d_call: .
v_call: TRBV7-6
j_call: TRBJ1-2
clone_size: .
cdr3_aa: CASSLGAGSNGYTF
cdr3_nt: TGTGCCAGCAGCTTAGGGGCGGGGTCTAATGGCTACACCTTC

d_call: .
v_call: TRBV5-6
j_call: TRBJ1-2
clone_size: .
cdr3_aa: CASSLAIEGRNGYTF
cdr3_nt: TGTGCCAGCAGCTTGGCCATTGAGGGCAGGAATGGCTACACCTTC

d_call: TRBD1
v_call: TRBV4-3
j_call: TRBJ2-5
clone_size: .
cdr3_aa: CASSRAGGKGETQYF
cdr3_nt: TGCGCCAGCAGCCGGGCAGGGGGCAAGGGAGAGACCCAGTACTTC

d_call: TRBD1
v_call: TRBV19
j_call: TRBJ1-5
clone_size: .
cdr3_aa: CASSKGAANQPQHF
cdr3_nt: TGTGCCAGTAGTAAGGGGGCGGCTAATCAGCCCCAGCATTTT

d_call: TRBD1
v_call: TRBV11-2
j_call: TRBJ2-7
clone_size: .
cdr3_aa: CASSTGTGTPYEQYF
cdr3_nt: TGTGCCAGCTCTACGGGGACAGGGACTCCCTACGAGCAGTACTTC

d_call: .
v_call: TRBV7-8
j_call: TRBJ2-1
clone_size: .
cdr3_aa: CASIRENEQFF
cdr3_nt: TGTGCCAGCATCAGGGAAAATGAGCAGTTCTTC

d_call: TRBD1
v_call: TRBV4-2
j_call: TRBJ1-4
clone_size: .
cdr3_aa: CASSQPYGTGNEKLFF
cdr3_nt: TGTGCCAGCAGCCAACCCTATGGGACAGGGAATGAAAAACTGTTTTTT

d_call: TRBD1
v_call: TRBV6-1
j_call: TRBJ1-2
clone_size: .
cdr3_aa: CASRQGHNGYTF
cdr3_nt: TGTGCCAGCAGACAGGGGCATAATGGCTACACCTTC

d_call: TRBD1
v_call: TRBV6-5
j_call: TRBJ1-1
clone_size: few
cdr3_aa: CASSPDRGFEAFF
cdr3_nt: TGTGCCAGCAGTCCAGACAGGGGGTTTGAAGCTTTCTTT

d_call: TRBD1
v_call: TRBV11-2
j_call: TRBJ2-7
clone_size: .
cdr3_aa: CASSPRDRATPRAYEQYF
cdr3_nt: TGTGCCAGCAGCCCCCGGGACAGGGCCACCCCGCGGGCCTACGAGCAGTACTTC

d_call: .
v_call: TRBV7-3
j_call: TRBJ1-3
clone_size: .
cdr3_aa: CASSLSGGSGNTIYF
cdr3_nt: TGTGCCAGCAGCTTATCCGGAGGCTCTGGAAACACCATATATTTT

d_call: .
v_call: TRBV5-8
j_call: TRBJ1-1
clone_size: .
cdr3_aa: CASSIRHGNTEAFF
cdr3_nt: TGTGCCAGCAGCATCCGACACGGGAACACTGAAGCTTTCTTT

d_call: TRBD2
v_call: TRBV9
j_call: TRBJ2-7
clone_size: .
cdr3_aa: CASSELAGPSYEQYF
cdr3_nt: TGTGCCAGCAGCGAACTAGCGGGGCCCTCCTACGAGCAGTACTTC

d_call: TRBD1
v_call: TRBV9
j_call: TRBJ1-2
clone_size: .
cdr3_aa: CASSESPDRQNYGYTF
cdr3_nt: TGTGCCAGCAGCGAGTCACCGGACAGGCAGAACTATGGCTACACCTTC

d_call: TRBD2
v_call: TRBV11-3
j_call: TRBJ2-1
clone_size: .
cdr3_aa: CASSLLSGGSYNEQFF
cdr3_nt: TGTGCCAGCAGCTTACTGAGCGGGGGCTCCTACAATGAGCAGTTCTTC

d_call: .
v_call: TRBV9
j_call: TRBJ1-3
clone_size: .
cdr3_aa: CASSVDQGRPPGGNTIYF
cdr3_nt: TGTGCCAGCAGCGTAGATCAGGGCCGACCTCCCGGTGGAAACACCATATATTTT

d_call: TRBD1
v_call: TRBV10-1
j_call: TRBJ1-4
clone_size: .
cdr3_aa: CASNLAPGQGLATNEKLFF
cdr3_nt: TGCGCCAGCAACCTGGCCCCGGGACAGGGGCTTGCAACTAATGAAAAACTGTTTTTT

d_call: .
v_call: TRBV30
j_call: TRBJ1-1
clone_size: few
cdr3_aa: CAWRDSSNTEAFF
cdr3_nt: TGTGCCTGGAGGGACAGCTCGAACACTGAAGCTTTCTTT

d_call: .
v_call: TRBV12-5
j_call: TRBJ1-2
clone_size: .
cdr3_aa: CASGSSAAQGYTF
cdr3_nt: TGTGCTAGTGGCTCGAGCGCCGCCCAGGGCTACACCTTC

d_call: .
v_call: TRBV9
j_call: TRBJ2-3
clone_size: .
cdr3_aa: CASSDEHRVDTQYF
cdr3_nt: TGTGCCAGCAGCGACGAACACCGGGTGGATACGCAGTATTTT